Listed here are 16 T cell receptor beta chains from one sample, sequenced in a study of blood T cell repertoires in COVID-19. TCRdb keeps only in-frame clones here, not all; method: immunoSEQ multiplex PCR. The sample carries over 400,000 clones, 75% to 90% recorded once. The specimen was peripheral blood. Source of these receptors: a woman aged 30 to 39 with active or convalescent COVID-19.

This chain joins TRBV4-1 and TRBJ2-1, with 12 nucleotides matching TRBD2. The CDR3 is 14 amino acids. Trimming at V came to 1 base and at J to 14 bases, leaving 6 bases not matched to a gene. Germline V CDR1 and CDR2: MGHRA, YSYEKL. CDR3 region: CASSQASSGGAEFF. For the CDR3, the DNA is TGCGCCAGCAGCCAAGCGTCTAGCGGGGGGGCGGAGTTCTTC.

The chain is built from TRBV5-1 and TRBJ1-1; 7 nucleotides line up with TRBD1. With 3 bases clipped from V and 3 bases from J, the junction kept 2 bases outside the gene matches. CDR3 length: 13 amino acids. Germline V gene lookup returns CDR1 SGHRS and CDR2 YFSETQ. The CDR3 loop reads CASSSGQYTEAFF. The CDR3 nucleotides read TGCGCCAGCAGCTCGGGACAGTACACTGAAGCTTTCTTT.

The chain is built from TRBV7-9 and TRBJ2-3, with D perhaps matching TRBD2 (6 bases). The CDR3 extends over 15 amino acids. Germline assignment: CDR1 SEHNR and CDR2 FQNEAQ (reference sequence). The V end lost 5 bases, the J end lost 2 bases, and 14 bases lay between the germline ends. CDR3 sequence reads: CASSAKGLHTDTQYF. In DNA, the CDR3 is TGTGCCAGCAGCGCAAAAGGACTACACACAGATACGCAGTATTTT.

The J gene is TRBJ1-3, the V gene TRBV10-3, with D possibly TRBD1 on 6 matching bases. Deletions cut 1 base from V and 4 bases from J, with 11 bases between. Germline loops: CDR1 ENHRY, CDR2 SYGVKD. The CDR3 covers 15 residues. CDR3 loop: CAISEWDKPGNTIYF. The CDR3 DNA reads as TGTGCCATCAGTGAGTGGGACAAACCGGGAAACACCATATATTTT.

This chain joins TRBV6-4 and TRBJ1-6; D is ambiguous. Trimming removed 2 bases from V and 7 bases from J, with 15 bases in between. The CDR3 has 16 residues. In germline, CDR1 is MRHNA, CDR2 SNTAGT. The CDR3 region is CASSDQGTSRNSPLHF. CDR3 coding DNA: TGTGCCAGCAGTGACCAAGGTACGAGCAGGAATTCACCCCTCCACTTT.

The chain employs TRBV12-3 or TRBV12-4 and TRBJ1-2; the match to TRBD1 covers 7 bases. CDR3 length equals 13 residues. V was pared by 11 bases and J by 4 bases, with 10 bases of the junction left unmatched. CDR3 in amino acids: CASGPTGTYGYTF. In DNA, the CDR3 is TGTGCCTCCGGACCGACAGGGACCTATGGCTACACCTTC.

The chain combines TRBV19 with TRBJ2-3; 10 bases match TRBD1. V lost 5 bases to trimming and J lost 1 base; unmatched junction nucleotides: 3. This CDR3 comprises 15 residues. Germline V lookup: CDR1 LNHDA, CDR2 SQIVND (reference sequence). The DNA of the CDR3 is TGTGCCAGTAGTTGGGGGACAGGGGGCACAGATACGCAGTATTTT. Its translation is CASSWGTGGTDTQYF.

The V and J genes are TRBV5-4 and TRBJ2-3; unclear D gene. The CDR3 totals 12 residues. V was clipped by 0 bases and J by 5 bases, with 4 bases between them. Germline loops: CDR1 SGHNT, CDR2 YYREEE (reference sequence). CDR3 loop: CASSLAVDTQYF. CDR3 coding DNA: TGTGCCAGCAGCTTGGCGGTAGATACGCAGTATTTT.

The V gene is TRBV7-5, the J gene TRBJ2-1; no check of the table's D call, TRBD2, against the DNA was made. TRBV7-5 is tagged as a pseudogene. This CDR3 is built from 16 residues. The CDR3 spells CVRSSGLAGNYNEQFF. DNA of the CDR3: TGTGTCAGAAGCTCCGGACTAGCGGGGAACTACAATGAGCAGTTCTTC.

This chain joins TRBV6-5 and TRBJ1-6, with 7 bases aligning to TRBD1. This CDR3 is 14 amino acids long. Trimming cost V 2 bases and J 7 bases; bases outside gene matches: 2. In germline, CDR1 is MNHEY, CDR2 SVGAGI. The CDR3: CASSYEGANSPLHF. DNA of the CDR3: TGTGCCAGCAGTTACGAGGGGGCCAATTCACCCCTCCACTTT.

The chain couples TRBV14 to TRBJ2-2, with 10 bases lining up with TRBD2. Germline V gene data show CDR1 as SGHDN and CDR2 as FVKESK. Trimming cost V 4 bases and J 5 bases; bases outside gene matches: 7. The CDR3 consists of 16 residues. Here the CDR3 reads CASSPRLAGATGELFF. In DNA, the CDR3 is TGTGCCAGCAGCCCCCGTCTAGCGGGAGCTACCGGGGAGCTGTTTTTT.

The chain employs TRBV5-6 and TRBJ2-1; D unresolved. Per the germline V gene, CDR1 is SGHDT and CDR2 is YYEEEE. The CDR3 loop spans 17 amino acids. Trimming shortened V by 3 bases and J by 6 bases, and 22 bases separated the two germline ends. This chain's CDR3 is CASSSRRSFIGGNEQFF. DNA for the CDR3: TGTGCCAGCAGCTCCCGCAGGTCATTCATCGGTGGCAATGAGCAGTTCTTC.

This chain links TRBV29-1 with TRBJ2-1, with D maybe TRBD1 (6 bases). V lost 0 bases to trimming and J lost 5 bases, with 14 bases between them. CDR1 and CDR2 (germline): SQVTM, ANQGSEA. The CDR3 consists of 15 residues. CDR3 sequence: CSVEDTTGTHNEQFF. In DNA, the CDR3 is TGCAGCGTTGAAGATACAACAGGGACCCACAATGAGCAGTTCTTC.

The chain joins TRBV29-1 to TRBJ2-1; 7 nucleotides line up with TRBD2. The CDR3 covers 14 residues. Trimming cost V 6 bases and J 9 bases; bases outside gene matches: 14. The germline gives CDR1 SQVTM, CDR2 ANQGSEA. The CDR3 sequence is CSVPYGTIFGEQFF. The CDR3 DNA reads as TGCAGCGTCCCCTATGGGACTATATTCGGTGAGCAGTTCTTC.

The chain has TRBV7-9 and TRBJ1-6, with 8 nucleotides matching TRBD1. Per germline, CDR1 SEHNR and CDR2 FQNEAQ (reference sequence). V shed 1 base, J shed 5 bases, and the junction held 7 bases outside the gene matches. There are 17 residues in the CDR3. CDR3 coding DNA: TGTGCCAGCAGCTTAGGATTTCAGGGGGCTGATAATTCACCCCTCCACTTT. It is translated as CASSLGFQGADNSPLHF.

This clone has more than one count but fewer than ten. The chain uses TRBV7-9 and TRBJ1-5, with D possibly matching TRBD1 (6 bases). CDR3 length: 15 residues. The germline CDR1 and CDR2 sequences are SEHNR and FQNEAQ (reference sequence). Trimming removed 1 base from V and 4 bases from J, with 11 bases in between. CDR3 in amino acids: CASSLELQGNQPQHF. The CDR3 coding sequence is TGTGCCAGCAGCTTAGAATTACAGGGTAATCAGCCCCAGCATTTT.